The sequence of this T cell receptor (beta chain) was determined in a study of Graves' ophthalmopathy and Graves' hyperthyroidism (dated by TCRdb to between 2018 and 2020). A note on the overall study: Peripheral blood samples were taken at the time of initial diagnosis, before any treatment was given. In roughly 6 hyperthyroidism patients, T-cell repertoires of thyroid tissue and blood were compared. In total, 120 to 150 blood samples were TCR-sequenced: around 42 ophthalmopathy, some 75 hyperthyroidism and roughly 17 hyperthyroidism-to-ophthalmopathy patients. To tell Graves' ophthalmopathy apart from Graves' hyperthyroidism, and to predict which patients would progress to ophthalmopathy, the study relied on TCR beta repertoire signatures. For independent validation, a separate cohort was made up of roughly 19 hyperthyroidism patients plus 17 patients who later progressed from hyperthyroidism to ophthalmopathy. After sampling, hyperthyroidism patients received methimazole starting at 30 mg daily, and ophthalmopathy patients received high-dose intravenous methylprednisolone. To explore V-J signatures that separate ophthalmopathy from hyperthyroidism, a discovery set of about a hundred patients was enrolled, consisting of roughly 45 with ophthalmopathy and around 57 with stable hyperthyroidism. For training and testing, the 100 or so patients in the discovery cohort were randomly divided in a 7:3 ratio.

This clonotype was seen more than once but under ten times. What this receptor recognizes is not known. Base-call qualities are not available, and no considerably larger clone is one nucleotide away. For repertoire sequencing, TCR beta CDR3 regions were amplified from RNA transcripts. The first round of RT-PCR was done with HTBI primers and the Qiagen OneStep RT-PCR kit, and was followed by a second round of multiplex PCR, then size selection and purification. Libraries were sequenced on an Illumina HiSeq2000 using paired-end 100 bp reads. As for how the authors treated the data: SOAPnuke was used for read processing, and reads with adapters, uncalled bases, a mean Phred below 15, or no exact constant-primer or identifier match were discarded. COPE v1.2.5 was used to merge high-quality paired reads. Each unique nucleotide sequence was treated as a clonotype, and MiTCR v1.1 was used to align the clonotypes to the IMGT TRB V, D and J references. Analysis was restricted to V-J combinations with a frequency above 0.0001, which covered 98% to 99.2% of repertoires. A TCR clonal expansion and chaos score per V-J combination was defined as the ratio of F50 clonal expansion to chaos observed in the TCRdist matrix. Welch's t-statistics and random forest were used to narrow the features down to around 12 V-J combinations, which were then fed into a naive Bayes classifier. Thyroid-blood repertoire similarity was quantified with the Morisita-Horn index. Starting from the raw public reads, TCRdb applied fastp trimming at Q25, assembled clones with MiXCR and retained in-frame beta chains. Rows with one shared CDR3 protein collapse into an entry with the most common genes and DNA. TCRdb's processing, not the study's, gives the V and J calls here. This sample lists 400,000 or so distinct CDR3 sequences; 15% were detected once. The top ten constitute approximately 7% of the sample.

Findings and caveats that apply to the study as a whole: Most expanded thyroid clonotypes with a frequency above 0.001 also appeared in blood, which suggests that blood repertoires may reflect the immune response in the thyroid. In validation, the model predicted ophthalmopathy progression with nearly 71% sensitivity and 72.22% specificity; 12 predicted patients were CT-confirmed with GO in a median of around 6 months. Sample size was not statistically predetermined, and group allocation was not concealed from the investigators. In cross-validation, the 13-signature model distinguished ophthalmopathy from stable hyperthyroidism with 85% to 90% sensitivity and nearly 82% specificity, and in the test set the corresponding values were about 80% and 75%.

Reading the germline V gene gives CDR1 MNHEY and CDR2 SVGAGI. Unmatched junction bases come to 7, with V trimmed by 7 bases and J by 0 bases. The CDR3 measures 15 amino acids from cysteine to phenylalanine. The DNA shown is the 45-base CDR3, in frame from base 1. Stable hyperthyroidism was defined as no progression to ophthalmopathy within 18 months of follow-up. The hyperthyroidism patients were 18 to 65 years old and newly diagnosed, with a disease duration of less than 2 months. Patients were excluded if they had other autoimmune diseases, uncontrolled infections, pregnancy or lactation. Diagnosis relied on clinical symptoms, serum thyroxine, TRAb, thyroid ultrasound and orbital computed tomography. PBMCs were isolated from approximately 10 ml of fresh peripheral blood by Ficoll-Paque density gradient centrifugation. Trizol reagent was used to extract the total RNA, and its quality was then checked on an Agilent 2100 Bioanalyzer.

The sequenced sample was peripheral blood. The sequence derives from a woman aged 18-35 years with stable Graves' hyperthyroidism. Donor details come from another sample of the same person, matched by shared clones. The rearranged segments are TRBV6-5 and TRBJ2-7; 9 central bases correspond to TRBD1. The sequence in DNA is TGTGCCAGCAACCGACAGGGGGAGAGCTCCTACGAGCAGTACTTC. It codes for CASNRQGESSYEQYF.